This TCR beta chain was sequenced for a study of spatial heterogeneity in lung cancer. Study overall: TCR transcript abundance in tumor regions was strongly correlated with the T cell module score obtained from matched bulk RNA-seq.

MiXCR, run by TCRdb on the 5' RACE reads, gives a single entry per CDR3 protein. The profile shows 650 to 900 distinct CDR3 sequences, under 7.5% of them singletons. The V end was cut by 0 bases, the J end by 1 base, with 7 bases between. This CDR3 region has 15 residues. Germline loops: CDR1 SGDLS, CDR2 YYNGEE. The time point here: sample taken at primary tumor resection. Sample share makes this clonotype hyperexpanded. What it binds is not known. Study findings and constraints: The study found that expanded intratumoral alpha and beta TCR counts tracked tumor mutation counts.

The material sequenced was lung tumor tissue, taken at surgery. This chain joins TRBV9 and TRBJ2-2, with a possible D match to TRBD1 (5 bases). The receptor was derived from a male donor with early-stage non-small cell lung cancer. CDR3 nucleotides: TGTGCCAGCAGCGTAGAGGGGTTGAACACCGGGGAGCTGTTTTTT. It yields the protein CASSVEGLNTGELFF.